These T cell receptor beta chains were read from a single sample in a study of T-cell reconstitution after alpha-beta-depleted transplantation in children. TCRdb processed the PCR reads anew with MiXCR; each CDR3 protein has one entry. The table lists 360,000 or so distinct CDR3 sequences, 20% of them singletons, with about 3.8% in the top ten. The material sequenced was PBMCs from the stem cell graft donor, taken from the stem cell graft. These receptors were obtained from a human donor who donated a stem cell graft to a child with acute myeloid leukemia. Both conserved end residues are part of each CDR3. The D gene is left open where the match is weak. Not all rows give a size; the values are once, few, many and, for expanded clones, a class.

d_call: TRBD1; v_call: TRBV9; j_call: TRBJ2-1; clone_size: -; cdr3_nt: TGTGCCAGCAGCTACCGGGACAGGGGCGGTGAGCAGTTCTTC; cdr3_aa: CASSYRDRGGEQFF
d_call: TRBD1; v_call: TRBV3-1; j_call: TRBJ2-5; clone_size: -; cdr3_nt: TGTGCCAGCAGCCAAGTGAGGACAGGAGGCGAGACCCAGTACTTC; cdr3_aa: CASSQVRTGGETQYF
d_call: -; v_call: TRBV20-1; j_call: TRBJ1-4; clone_size: few; cdr3_nt: TGCAGTGCTAGAGATGTGACCGAAAAACTGTTTTTT; cdr3_aa: CSARDVTEKLFF
d_call: TRBD1; v_call: TRBV30; j_call: TRBJ2-7; clone_size: few; cdr3_nt: TGTGCCTGGAGTCGGTCACAGGGGGCTCCCTACGAGCAGTACTTC; cdr3_aa: CAWSRSQGAPYEQYF
d_call: TRBD1; v_call: TRBV29-1; j_call: TRBJ2-5; clone_size: -; cdr3_nt: TGCAGCGCCAGGGGACAGGGTGGGGTTCGAGAGACCCAGTACTTC; cdr3_aa: CSARGQGGVRETQYF
d_call: -; v_call: TRBV18; j_call: TRBJ1-2; clone_size: -; cdr3_nt: TGTGCCAGCTCACCGACAATATCGACAGACAACTATGGCTACACCTTC; cdr3_aa: CASSPTISTDNYGYTF
d_call: TRBD1; v_call: TRBV15; j_call: TRBJ2-7; clone_size: few; cdr3_nt: TGTGCCACCAGCGTTCGAGACAGGGACTACGAGCAGTACTTC; cdr3_aa: CATSVRDRDYEQYF
d_call: -; v_call: TRBV7-9; j_call: TRBJ2-1; clone_size: -; cdr3_nt: TGTGCCAGCAGCTTAGCGGGAGGGGGAGGGGGCGATGAGCAGTTCTTC; cdr3_aa: CASSLAGGGGGDEQFF
d_call: TRBD2; v_call: TRBV6-1; j_call: TRBJ2-5; clone_size: -; cdr3_nt: TGTGCCAGCGCTTATAGGGGGGCTAGCGGGCCCCAAGAGACCCAGTACTTC; cdr3_aa: CASAYRGASGPQETQYF
d_call: TRBD2; v_call: TRBV7-2; j_call: TRBJ2-7; clone_size: -; cdr3_nt: TGTGCCAGCAAATCCAGCGGGAGTGGCGAGCAGTACTTC; cdr3_aa: CASKSSGSGEQYF
d_call: -; v_call: TRBV21-1; j_call: TRBJ2-6; clone_size: -; cdr3_nt: TGTGCCAGCAGCAAATATGTCCTCTCTGGGGCCAACGTCCTGACTTTC; cdr3_aa: CASSKYVLSGANVLTF
d_call: -; v_call: TRBV4-1; j_call: TRBJ2-7; clone_size: many; cdr3_nt: TGCGCCAGCAGCCAAGAGGCCTCCTACGAGCAGTACTTC; cdr3_aa: CASSQEASYEQYF
d_call: -; v_call: TRBV5-1; j_call: TRBJ2-3; clone_size: many; cdr3_nt: TGCGCCAGCAGCCTCGGGAGCCCCGACACAGATACGCAGTATTTT; cdr3_aa: CASSLGSPDTDTQYF
d_call: -; v_call: TRBV15; j_call: TRBJ1-4; clone_size: -; cdr3_nt: TGTGCCACCAGCAGAGTTCGTTCCGGGGCTGAAAAACTGTTTTTT; cdr3_aa: CATSRVRSGAEKLFF
d_call: TRBD2; v_call: TRBV27; j_call: TRBJ2-1; clone_size: few; cdr3_nt: TGTGCCAGCAGTCGCCGGACTAGCGGAACTTACAATGAGCAGTTCTTC; cdr3_aa: CASSRRTSGTYNEQFF
d_call: -; v_call: TRBV10-3; j_call: TRBJ2-7; clone_size: few; cdr3_nt: TGTGCCATCAGTGACCAACAGGGAGGGGCCGAGCAGTACTTC; cdr3_aa: CAISDQQGGAEQYF
d_call: -; v_call: TRBV29-1; j_call: TRBJ2-3; clone_size: few; cdr3_nt: TGCAGCGTTGAACCCGGGGGCGGAGATACGCAGTATTTT; cdr3_aa: CSVEPGGGDTQYF
d_call: -; v_call: TRBV5-1; j_call: TRBJ2-3; clone_size: -; cdr3_nt: TGCGCCAGCAGCTTGGAGTCTGGGACGACAGATACGCAGTATTTT; cdr3_aa: CASSLESGTTDTQYF
d_call: TRBD2; v_call: TRBV12-3/TRBV12-4; j_call: TRBJ2-1; clone_size: -; cdr3_nt: TGTGCCAGCTGTTTAGTCCCTAGCGGGAGGGCTTTAGGGTACAATGAGCAGTTCTTC; cdr3_aa: CASCLVPSGRALGYNEQFF
d_call: -; v_call: TRBV6-4; j_call: TRBJ2-3; clone_size: few; cdr3_nt: TGTGCCAGCAATGAGGATACGCAGTATTTT; cdr3_aa: CASNEDTQYF
d_call: TRBD2; v_call: TRBV28; j_call: TRBJ2-1; clone_size: -; cdr3_nt: TGTGCCAGCACCCCTTTCGAGAGGGCGGGGGACTACAATGAGCAGTTCTTC; cdr3_aa: CASTPFERAGDYNEQFF
d_call: TRBD1; v_call: TRBV2; j_call: TRBJ1-3; clone_size: once; cdr3_nt: TGTGCCAGCAGACGACAGGGGTTTGGAAACACCATATATTTT; cdr3_aa: CASRRQGFGNTIYF
d_call: TRBD1; v_call: TRBV28; j_call: TRBJ2-1; clone_size: -; cdr3_nt: TGTGCCAGCAGCCTAACCCCGGGACAGGGGGAGAATGAGCAGTTCTTC; cdr3_aa: CASSLTPGQGENEQFF
d_call: TRBD1; v_call: TRBV20-1; j_call: TRBJ1-2; clone_size: many; cdr3_nt: TGCAGTGCTAGAGCCGGGACAGCGGATGGCTACACCTTC; cdr3_aa: CSARAGTADGYTF
d_call: -; v_call: TRBV12-3/TRBV12-4; j_call: TRBJ1-1; clone_size: -; cdr3_nt: TGTGCCAGCAGTTTAGGAGGGGCGGGGAACACTGAAGCTTTCTTT; cdr3_aa: CASSLGGAGNTEAFF
d_call: -; v_call: TRBV29-1; j_call: TRBJ1-3; clone_size: few; cdr3_nt: TGCAGCGGGTCTCAGGGAAATGGAAACACCATATATTTT; cdr3_aa: CSGSQGNGNTIYF
d_call: TRBD2; v_call: TRBV15; j_call: TRBJ2-1; clone_size: -; cdr3_nt: TGTGCCACCAGCAGAGATCCCTCGGGTAGCGGGAACAATGAGCAGTTCTTC; cdr3_aa: CATSRDPSGSGNNEQFF
d_call: TRBD1; v_call: TRBV12-3/TRBV12-4; j_call: TRBJ1-2; clone_size: many; cdr3_nt: TGTGCCAGCAGTTTGGAGACAGGGCATGGCTACACCTTC; cdr3_aa: CASSLETGHGYTF
d_call: -; v_call: TRBV6-6; j_call: TRBJ2-3; clone_size: -; cdr3_nt: TGTGCCAGCAGTTCCCATTCAGATACGCAGTATTTT; cdr3_aa: CASSSHSDTQYF
d_call: -; v_call: TRBV28; j_call: TRBJ2-1; clone_size: -; cdr3_nt: TGTGCCAGCAGTTCCAGTATCTCCTACAATGAGCAGTTCTTC; cdr3_aa: CASSSSISYNEQFF
d_call: -; v_call: TRBV5-1; j_call: TRBJ2-7; clone_size: -; cdr3_nt: TGCGCCAGCAGCTTGGGGAAATTGACGGGAGCCTCCTACGAGCAGTACTTC; cdr3_aa: CASSLGKLTGASYEQYF